This TCR beta chain is drawn from a study of beta chain features in type 1 diabetes. Isolated RNA was reverse transcribed in full, so expressed TCRB transcripts were sequenced. Method: immunoSEQ multiplex PCR; TCRdb's copy keeps in-frame clones and lacks some. The table has over 700,000 clones, around a sixth seen once. The sequence came from a young woman in good health. Material for sequencing was naive CD4+ T cells from blood.

The CDR3 loop reads CASSRVISNQPQHF. CDR3 bases: TGTGCCAGCAGCCGCGTCATTAGCAATCAGCCCCAGCATTTT. The V call is TRBV7-8, the J call TRBJ1-5; D gene ambiguous. CDR1 is SGHVS, CDR2 FQNEAQ, per germline. This CDR3 region has 14 residues. Trimming took 5 bases from V and 0 from J, leaving 8 bases between them.